Presented here are 7 T cell receptor beta chains from one specimen sequenced in a study of blood T cell repertoires in COVID-19. Method: immunoSEQ multiplex PCR; TCRdb's copy keeps in-frame clones and lacks some. The table includes about 220,000 clones, 86% detected once. Sequenced input: peripheral blood. The receptors stem from a young woman who had recovered from COVID-19.

The chain recombines TRBV18 with TRBJ1-1; D gene unclear. Trimming pared 0 bases from V and 3 bases from J, leaving 14 bases between. This CDR3 has 16 residues. Germline lookup yields CDR1 KGHSH and CDR2 LQKENI. CDR3 region: CASSPPAVSRYTEAFF. The CDR3 nucleotides are TGTGCCAGCTCACCACCTGCGGTGTCTCGTTACACTGAAGCTTTCTTT.

The rearrangement uses TRBV6-5 and TRBJ1-2; D possibly corresponds to TRBD1 (5 bases). Germline values: CDR1 MNHEY, CDR2 SVGAGI. CDR3 length: 13 amino acids. V shed 2 bases and J shed 2 bases, with 6 bases lying between them. The CDR3, as DNA: TGTGCCAGCAGTTACAAGGGGAACTATGGCTACACCTTC. Its translation: CASSYKGNYGYTF.

The chain recombines TRBV7-3 with TRBJ2-2; TRBD1 agrees at 7 bases. In germline, CDR1 is SGHTA, CDR2 FQGTGA. J lost 4 bases, V lost 5 bases, and 10 bases had no gene match. The CDR3 is 16 amino acids. The CDR3 protein is CASSLQPDRSTGELFF. Written as DNA, the CDR3 is TGTGCCAGCAGCCTCCAACCGGACAGGTCCACCGGGGAGCTGTTTTTT.

This chain links TRBV2 with TRBJ1-2; D remains ambiguous. CDR3 length: 14 residues. Looked up from germline, CDR1 is SNHLY and CDR2 is FYNNEI. V dropped 5 bases and J dropped 0 bases, with 10 bases sitting between them. CDR3 DNA: TGTGCCAGCAGTCGGCAGGAAGCTAACTATGGCTACACCTTC. Translation: CASSRQEANYGYTF.

Written as DNA, the CDR3 is TGTGCCAGCTCATCGGGGATGGGTGTAGAGGGATCTGAAGCTTTCTTT. It specifies CASSSGMGVEGSEAFF. V usage is TRBV18 and J usage is TRBJ1-1; D ambiguous. V gave up 5 bases and J gave up 6 bases, with 22 bases separating them. Looked up from germline, CDR1 is KGHSH and CDR2 is LQKENI. The CDR3 contains 16 residues.

This chain links TRBV5-4 with TRBJ2-7, with D unresolved. The V end was cut by 0 bases, the J end by 6 bases, with 13 bases between. The germline V gene encodes CDR1 SGHNT and CDR2 YYREEE (reference sequence). This CDR3 is 14 amino acids long. The CDR3 loop reads CASSLAPSGPEQYF. In DNA form, the CDR3 reads TGTGCCAGCAGCTTGGCCCCCAGTGGGCCCGAGCAGTACTTC.

The rearrangement links TRBV5-6 to TRBJ2-1; perhaps TRBD2 as D (5 bases). V lost 0 bases, J lost 8 bases, and 18 bases lay in between. The CDR3 is made up of 16 amino acids. Germline loops: CDR1 SGHDT, CDR2 YYEEEE. The CDR3 nucleotides are TGTGCCAGCAGCTTGGACGCGGGCCCCGGGAAGGATGAGCAGTTCTTC. It translates to CASSLDAGPGKDEQFF.